This T cell receptor (beta chain) emerged from a study of blood T cell repertoires in COVID-19. Study-level information: The samples span acute and convalescent COVID-19 from the United States, Italy and Spain.

The study drew participants aged about 18 to 89 years from roughly 25 US areas. The table came from immunoSEQ multiplex PCR; TCRdb's copy has only in-frame clones and leaves some out. The repertoire consists of fewer than 200,000 clones, with roughly 85% occurring once and the leading ten covering 9% to 10%. CDR1 LGHDT and CDR2 YNNKEL come from the germline V gene (reference sequence). Unmatched junction bases numbered 7, after V lost 4 bases and J lost 6 bases. The CDR3 is 15 residues long. This chain joins TRBV3-1 (or the pseudogene TRBV3-2) and TRBJ2-7; 12 bases align to TRBD2. Source material: PBMCs or T cells enriched from blood (not recorded which). The TCR comes from a woman younger than 35 who had recovered from COVID-19. The CDR3 region is CASSRGLAGLGEQYF. CDR3 sequence (DNA): TGTGCCAGCAGCCGCGGACTAGCGGGATTAGGCGAGCAGTACTTC.